The present T cell receptor (beta chain) was sequenced within a study of graft-versus-host responses after intestinal transplantation. Regarding this clone: No antigen is known for it.

Only in-frame clones appear in the TCRdb table, and some are missing; sequencing was by immunoSEQ multiplex PCR. Seen here are some 88,000 clones, under 95% observed once, and the top ten hold approximately 2%. V lost 4 bases and J 6 bases, leaving 21 bases between the germline ends. Germline V gives CDR1 SNHLY, CDR2 FYNNEI. This CDR3 has 17 amino acids. This chain joins TRBV2 and TRBJ1-4; tentatively, D is TRBD1 (6 bases). The TCR sequence derives from a human donor who received an intestinal transplant. The starting material was unstimulated CD8+ T cells sorted from spleen or lymph node cells, obtained before intestinal transplant. CDR3 coding DNA: TGTGCCAGCAGTGGTCTATCAGGGGAAGGGGACCATGAAAAACTGTTTTTT. This gives the protein CASSGLSGEGDHEKLFF.